This T cell receptor beta chain was sequenced for a study of PD-1 blockade in classical Hodgkin lymphoma (dated by TCRdb to about 2020). About the full investigation: Nivolumab dosing was 3 mg/kg intravenously every 2 weeks, continuing until either disease progression or unacceptable toxicity. A peripheral blood immune signature of response to PD-1 blockade in classical Hodgkin lymphoma was defined using TCR beta sequencing and CyTOF.

What the study reported, not specific to this receptor: A significant rise by C4D1 was seen in CD4+ but not CD8+ TCR diversity (p=0.0027 vs p=0.16), with the rise being most apparent in complete responders (p=0.02). Among trial patients, those achieving complete response had baseline diversity similar to that of newly diagnosed patients, while diversity was significantly lower in partial responders and progressors. Diversity was lower in patients who began nivolumab less than 1 year after ASCT, so these patients were left out of later analyses to avoid confounding by immune reconstitution. Only a single clinical trial cohort was studied, and what caused the repertoire differences, possibly disease activity or prior therapy, remained undefined. Baseline TCR diversity was reported to be lower in newly diagnosed patients than in healthy donors and to be lower still in relapsed/refractory patients.

The Qiagen DNeasy kit was used to extract genomic DNA both from unsorted PBMCs and from the negatively selected CD4+ and CD8+ fractions. TCR beta CDR3 regions were subjected to amplification by immunoSEQ multiplex PCR with primers that anneal to V and J segments. A synthetic immune receptor repertoire was used to minimize amplification bias, and any residual bias was removed computationally once sequencing was done. The paper's processing steps were these. Custom Python scripts were used to quantify repertoire diversity as the Shannon entropy index. Unsorted, CD4+ and CD8+ repertoires were examined separately, except in combined analyses, for which CD4+ and CD8+ sequences were merged in silico. Clonal expansion was defined as at least a 2-fold frequency increase after treatment relative to C1D1, with a pseudocount of 0.5 for undetected baseline clones. Singleton clones were defined as clones with 0 or 1 copy at C1D1, and non-singleton clones were defined as clones with 2 or more copies. Clones expanded in unsorted samples were annotated as CD4+, CD8+ or unknown by matching protein sequences in sorted samples from the same patient. Wilcoxon tests on paired samples were used to test diversity changes from C1D1 to C4D1. TCRdb's version of the immuneACCESS table is confined to in-frame rearrangements and falls short of the full clone set. An unresolved V gene accounts for under half of the shortfall where checked; the remainder is of unknown origin. The V and J calls and clone size were taken over from that table, and D and trimming were inferred from the DNA. The sample profile shows roughly 41,000 clones; around 69% of them were found once. The ten biggest clones cover over 2% of the sample.

The trim is 0 bases for V and 7 bases for J, with a gap of 12 bases between the germline ends. The CDR3 covers 15 residues, taking in both the cysteine and the phenylalanine. The read is trimmed to its CDR3 DNA, 45 bases read in frame from base 1. Taken from the germline V gene, the CDR1 and CDR2 loops are SGHNT and YENEEA. What the time point label conveys for this sample: cycle 4 day 1 (C4D1), after 5 to 7 weeks of nivolumab. Every trial patient had relapsed after autologous stem cell transplantation, and cohorts A, B and C differed in prior brentuximab vedotin exposure. A total of 50 to 70 patients with relapsed/refractory classical Hodgkin lymphoma made up the trial cohort, and each patient's best overall response was complete response, partial response or progressive disease. In the multi-cohort phase II CheckMate 205 trial, trial patients received single-agent nivolumab. An independent review committee assessed best overall response by applying the 2007 International Working Group response criteria. Trial PBMCs were collected just before the start of nivolumab (C1D1) and during therapy at cycle 2 day 1 and cycle 4 day 1. After peripheral blood was drawn into 8 mL Vacutainer Cell Preparation Tubes, PBMCs were isolated by centrifugation and then cryopreserved.

Comments on this clone: Its antigen remains undetermined. The input lacks base qualities; no much larger clone sits a single base away.

The sequence was collected from a human donor with classical Hodgkin lymphoma. The sequences come from peripheral blood mononuclear cells (PBMCs), collected before the fourth cycle of nivolumab. The chain links TRBV11-3 with TRBJ2-2, with the D gene uncertain. In nucleotide form, the sequence is TGTGCCAGCAGCTTAGAACCGGCAGTTGGCGGGGAGCTGTTTTTT. Its translation is CASSLEPAVGGELFF.